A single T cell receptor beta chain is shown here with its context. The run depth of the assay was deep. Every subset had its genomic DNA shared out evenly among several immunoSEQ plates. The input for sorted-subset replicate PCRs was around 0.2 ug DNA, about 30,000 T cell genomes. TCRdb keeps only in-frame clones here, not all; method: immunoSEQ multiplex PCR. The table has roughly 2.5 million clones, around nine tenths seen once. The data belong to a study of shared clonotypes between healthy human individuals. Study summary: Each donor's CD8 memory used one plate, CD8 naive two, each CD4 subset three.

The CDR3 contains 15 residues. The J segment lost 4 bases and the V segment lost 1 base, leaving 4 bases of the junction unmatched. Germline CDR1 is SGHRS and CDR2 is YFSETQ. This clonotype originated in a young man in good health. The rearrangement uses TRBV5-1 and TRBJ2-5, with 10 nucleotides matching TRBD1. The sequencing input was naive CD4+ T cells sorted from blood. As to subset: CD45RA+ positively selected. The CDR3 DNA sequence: TGCGCCAGCAGCTTGTGGGACAGGGGAACAGAGACCCAGTACTTC. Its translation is CASSLWDRGTETQYF.